This T cell receptor beta chain stems from a study of blood T cell repertoires in COVID-19 (TCRdb year 2020). In the study overall: Collaborator samples came from the United States, Italy and Spain and covered acute and convalescent phases of COVID-19. The material from the prospective study consisted of cDNA or gDNA derived from T cells, B-cell-depleted T cells, or PBMCs. The dataset comprised deeply sampled blood TCRbeta repertoires from subjects exposed to, actively infected with, or recovered from COVID-19. The repertoires were released in a freely available public database meant as a resource for research on the immune response to SARS-CoV-2. The samples were drawn from the first 160 participants of the ongoing ImmuneRACE study and from some 1,300 subjects provided by 6 global collaborators. Nearly every sample came with metadata listing a de-identified subject ID, COVID-19 status, age in years and sex. Where HLA class I and class II types were available, the types were taken from metadata supplied by the sample provider, not from assay-based typing.

TCRbeta CDR3 regions were amplified from genomic DNA by means of the immunoSEQ Assay, a bias-controlled multiplex PCR. The original methods were these. Nucleated cell counts per sample were estimated from amplification of reference gene primers within the assay. Sequence reads were collapsed and filtered to measure the absolute abundance of every unique TCRbeta CDR3 rearrangement. Productive Simpson clonality was computed per sample as the square root of Simpson's diversity index over productive rearrangements. TCRdb's version of the immuneACCESS table is confined to in-frame rearrangements and falls short of the full clone set. An unresolved V gene accounts for under half of the shortfall where checked; the remainder is of unknown origin. V, J and clone size are those of that table, while D and trimming were read from the DNA. This sample comprises about 210,000 clones, roughly nine tenths of them detected only once. The biggest ten clones account for 0.65% to 0.85% of the sample.

Notes on this clone: Its antigen is still unknown. No much larger clone exists at a distance of one base, and base qualities are not known.

Whole blood was collected in K2EDTA tubes by collaborating institutions according to the institutions' own protocols. Collaborator samples were shipped for TCRbeta analysis as frozen whole blood, isolated PBMCs, or DNA extracted from either sample type. The full study reports these points: The amount of clinical and demographic metadata varied by source and participant and was provided uncurated.

The CDR3 covers 14 residues, taking in both the cysteine and the phenylalanine. The kept DNA is CDR3 alone, 42 bases in frame from the first base. At the junction V is shortened by 4 bases and J by 14 bases; bases outside the gene matches: 13. The germline V gene sets CDR1 to MNHEY and CDR2 to SVGAGI. The receptor comes from a man aged 40-50 years with acute or convalescent COVID-19. The sequenced material came from peripheral blood. Here the chain combines TRBV6-5 and TRBJ2-1; 8 central nucleotides agree with TRBD2. Here is the DNA: TGTGCCAGCAGTTCCCCTTCCAGCGGGAGATCGAAGTTCTTC. It translates to CASSSPSSGRSKFF.